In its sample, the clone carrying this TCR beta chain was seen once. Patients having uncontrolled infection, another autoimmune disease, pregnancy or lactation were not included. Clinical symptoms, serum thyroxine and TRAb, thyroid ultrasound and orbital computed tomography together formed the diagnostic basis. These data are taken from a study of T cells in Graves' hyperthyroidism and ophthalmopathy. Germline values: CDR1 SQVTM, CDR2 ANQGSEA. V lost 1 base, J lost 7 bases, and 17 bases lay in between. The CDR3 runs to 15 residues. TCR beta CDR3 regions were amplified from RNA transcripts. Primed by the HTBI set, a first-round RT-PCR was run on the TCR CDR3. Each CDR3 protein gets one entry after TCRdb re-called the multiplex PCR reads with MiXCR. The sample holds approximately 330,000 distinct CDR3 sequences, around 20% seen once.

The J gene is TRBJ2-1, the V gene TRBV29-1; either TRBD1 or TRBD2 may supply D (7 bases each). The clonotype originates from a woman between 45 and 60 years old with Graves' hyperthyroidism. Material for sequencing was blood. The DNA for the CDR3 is TGCAGCGTTGAAGCCGGCAGGGGGGGTTCGAATGAGCAGTTCTTC. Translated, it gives CSVEAGRGGSNEQFF.